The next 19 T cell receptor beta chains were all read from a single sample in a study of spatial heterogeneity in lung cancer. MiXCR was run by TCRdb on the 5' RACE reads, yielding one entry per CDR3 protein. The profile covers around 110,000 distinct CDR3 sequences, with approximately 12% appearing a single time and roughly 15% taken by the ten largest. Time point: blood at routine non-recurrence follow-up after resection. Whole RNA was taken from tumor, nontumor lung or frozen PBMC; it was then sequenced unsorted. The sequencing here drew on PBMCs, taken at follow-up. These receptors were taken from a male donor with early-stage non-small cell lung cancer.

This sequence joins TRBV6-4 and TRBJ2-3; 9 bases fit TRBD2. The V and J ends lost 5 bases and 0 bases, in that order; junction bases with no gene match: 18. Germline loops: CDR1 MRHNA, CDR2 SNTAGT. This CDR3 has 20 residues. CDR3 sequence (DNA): TGTGCCAGCAGTAGGGTTCCGGGACTAGCTTCCCATGGAAGCACAGATACGCAGTATTTT. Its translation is CASSRVPGLASHGSTDTQYF.

The CDR3 region has the DNA TGTGCCAGCAGCTTGGGGGCAGAAGCCTACGAGCAGTACTTC. Protein product: CASSLGAEAYEQYF. The rearrangement joins TRBV5-5 to TRBJ2-7; unclear D gene. CDR3 size: 14 residues. CDR1 and CDR2 from the germline V gene are SGHKS and YYEKEE (reference sequence). V lost 0 bases, J lost 2 bases, and 9 bases lay in between.

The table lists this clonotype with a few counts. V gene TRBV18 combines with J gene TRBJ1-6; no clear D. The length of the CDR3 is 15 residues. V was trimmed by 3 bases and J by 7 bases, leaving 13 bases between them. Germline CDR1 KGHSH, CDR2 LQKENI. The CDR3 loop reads CASSPQAGVNSPLHF. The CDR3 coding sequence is TGTGCCAGCTCACCCCAGGCCGGCGTGAATTCACCCCTCCACTTT.

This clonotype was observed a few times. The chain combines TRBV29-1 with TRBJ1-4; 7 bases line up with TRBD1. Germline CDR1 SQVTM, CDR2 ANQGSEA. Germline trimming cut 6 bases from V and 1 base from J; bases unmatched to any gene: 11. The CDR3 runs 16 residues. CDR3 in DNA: TGCAGCGTCGGAAGTGGCAGGGGGGGAACTAATGAAAAACTGTTTTTT. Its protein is CSVGSGRGGTNEKLFF.

The CDR3 protein is CASSVVGGPAYEQYF. CDR3 DNA: TGTGCCAGCAGCGTAGTCGGAGGTCCGGCCTACGAGCAGTACTTC. The chain is built from TRBV9 and TRBJ2-7, with D possibly being TRBD2 (5 bases). Germline CDR1 reads SGDLS; CDR2 reads YYNGEE. The V end was cut by 0 bases, the J end by 2 bases, with 12 bases between. The CDR3 sequence is 15 residues long.

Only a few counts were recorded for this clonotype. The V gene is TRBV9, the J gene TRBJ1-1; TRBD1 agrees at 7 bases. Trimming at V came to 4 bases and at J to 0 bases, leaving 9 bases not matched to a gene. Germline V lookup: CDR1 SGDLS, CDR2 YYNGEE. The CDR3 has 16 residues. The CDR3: CASSSRTGVMNTEAFF. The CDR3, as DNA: TGTGCCAGCAGCTCCCGAACAGGGGTCATGAACACTGAAGCTTTCTTT.

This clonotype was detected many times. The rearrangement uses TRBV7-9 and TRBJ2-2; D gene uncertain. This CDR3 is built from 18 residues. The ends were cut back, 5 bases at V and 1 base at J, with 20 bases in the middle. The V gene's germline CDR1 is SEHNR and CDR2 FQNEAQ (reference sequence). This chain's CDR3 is CASSLHASGLGNTGELFF. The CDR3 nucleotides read TGTGCCAGCAGCCTACACGCCTCCGGGCTGGGGAACACCGGGGAGCTGTTTTTT.

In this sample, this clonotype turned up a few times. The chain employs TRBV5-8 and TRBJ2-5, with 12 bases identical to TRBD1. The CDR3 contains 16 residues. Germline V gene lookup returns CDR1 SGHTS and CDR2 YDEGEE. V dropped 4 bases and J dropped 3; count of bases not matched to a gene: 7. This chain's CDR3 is CASSRDRGRAKETQYF. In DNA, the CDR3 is TGTGCCAGCAGCCGGGACAGGGGGCGAGCTAAAGAGACCCAGTACTTC.

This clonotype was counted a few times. The CDR3 sequence: CSVTAVNTGELFF. Here the CDR3 DNA reads TGCAGTGTCACTGCAGTCAACACCGGGGAGCTGTTTTTT. This chain connects TRBV20-1 to TRBJ2-2; D not resolved. This CDR3 spans 13 amino acids. Germline values: CDR1 DFQATT, CDR2 SNEGSKA (reference sequence). The ends were cut back, 7 bases at V and 2 bases at J, with 11 bases in the middle.

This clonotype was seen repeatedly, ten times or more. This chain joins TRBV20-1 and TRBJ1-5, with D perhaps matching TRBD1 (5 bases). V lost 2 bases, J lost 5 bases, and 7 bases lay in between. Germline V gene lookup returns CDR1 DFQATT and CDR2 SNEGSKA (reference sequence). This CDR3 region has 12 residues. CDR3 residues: CSARSGDQPQHF. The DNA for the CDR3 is TGCAGTGCTAGATCGGGGGATCAGCCCCAGCATTTT.

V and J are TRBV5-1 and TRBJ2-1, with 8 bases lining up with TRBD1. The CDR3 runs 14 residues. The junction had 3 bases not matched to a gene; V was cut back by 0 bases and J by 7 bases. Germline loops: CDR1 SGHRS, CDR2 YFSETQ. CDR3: CASSLGQGSNEQFF. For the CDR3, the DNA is TGCGCCAGCAGCTTGGGACAGGGGTCGAATGAGCAGTTCTTC.

The CDR3 reads CASSQATGPYTSEQFF. The CDR3, as DNA: TGTGCCAGCAGCCAAGCGACAGGCCCCTATACGAGTGAGCAGTTCTTC. The chain uses TRBV3-1 and TRBJ2-1; tentative D call: TRBD1 (6 bases). V was cut by 1 base and J by 9 bases, with 19 bases left in between. The CDR3 has 16 residues. Germline V lookup: CDR1 LGHDT, CDR2 YNNKEL (reference sequence).

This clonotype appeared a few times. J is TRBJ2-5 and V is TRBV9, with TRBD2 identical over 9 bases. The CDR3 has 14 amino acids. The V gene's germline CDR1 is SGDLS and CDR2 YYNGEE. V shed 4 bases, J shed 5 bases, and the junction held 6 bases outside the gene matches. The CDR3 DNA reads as TGTGCCAGCAGCAAAACTAGCGGGTGGGAGACCCAGTACTTC. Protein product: CASSKTSGWETQYF. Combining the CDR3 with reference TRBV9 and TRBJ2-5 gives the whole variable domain DSGVTQTPKHLITATGQRVTLRCSPRSGDLSVYWYQQSLDQGLQFLIQYYNGEERAKGNILERFSAQQFPDLHSELNLSSLELGDSALYFCASSKTSGWETQYFGPGTRLLVL.

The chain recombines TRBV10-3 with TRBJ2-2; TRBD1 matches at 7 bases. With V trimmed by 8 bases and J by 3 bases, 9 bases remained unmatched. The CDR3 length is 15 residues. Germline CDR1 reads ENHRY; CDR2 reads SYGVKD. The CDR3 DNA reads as TGTGCCATCCGTAGCGAGGGGGCGGACACCGGGGAGCTGTTTTTT. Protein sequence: CAIRSEGADTGELFF.

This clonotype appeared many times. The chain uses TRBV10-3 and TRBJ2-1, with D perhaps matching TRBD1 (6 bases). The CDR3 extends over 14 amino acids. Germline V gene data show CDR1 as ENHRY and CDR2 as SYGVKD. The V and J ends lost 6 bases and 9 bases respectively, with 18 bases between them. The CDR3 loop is CAISPGHLAAEQFF. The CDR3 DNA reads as TGTGCCATCAGCCCGGGACACCTGGCTGCTGAGCAGTTCTTC.

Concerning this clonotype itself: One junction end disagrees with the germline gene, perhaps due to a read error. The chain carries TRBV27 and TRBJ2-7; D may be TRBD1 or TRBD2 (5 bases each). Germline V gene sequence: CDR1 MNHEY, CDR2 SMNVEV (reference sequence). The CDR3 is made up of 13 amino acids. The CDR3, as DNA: TGTGCCAGCAGTTTTTGGGGGTCCTACGAGCAGCACTTC. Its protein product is CASSFWGSYEQHF.

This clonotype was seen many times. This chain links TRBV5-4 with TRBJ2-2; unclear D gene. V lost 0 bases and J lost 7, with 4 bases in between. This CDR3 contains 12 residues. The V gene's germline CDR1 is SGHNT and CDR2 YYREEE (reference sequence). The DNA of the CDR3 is TGTGCCAGCAGCTTGGCCGGCGGGGAGCTGTTTTTT. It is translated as CASSLAGGELFF.

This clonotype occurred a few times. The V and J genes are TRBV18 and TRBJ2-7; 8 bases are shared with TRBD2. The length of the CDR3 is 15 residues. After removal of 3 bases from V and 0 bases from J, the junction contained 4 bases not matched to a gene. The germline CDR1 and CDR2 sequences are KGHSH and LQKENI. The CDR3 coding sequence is TGTGCCAGCTCACCGGGGACTAGTGACTCCTACGAGCAGTACTTC. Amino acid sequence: CASSPGTSDSYEQYF.

The CDR3 nucleotides read TGCAGCGTTGGGTTGACAGGCCCCTACGAGCAGTACTTC. Translating it yields CSVGLTGPYEQYF. The chain employs TRBV29-1 and TRBJ2-7; a possible D gene is TRBD1 (6 bases). The CDR3 loop spans 13 amino acids. Trimming took off 4 bases at V and 2 bases at J, with 12 bases between the two ends. CDR1 is SQVTM and CDR2 is ANQGSEA in the germline V gene.